This T cell receptor (beta chain) is from a study of read filtering for tumor transcriptome and immune sequencing. Study summary: RNA-seq yielded only roughly 85 to 1,400 TCR reads, IR-seq about 4 to 10.27 million.

V lost 7 bases and J lost 6, with 16 bases in between. CDR1 is MNHEY and CDR2 is SMNVEV in the germline V gene (reference sequence). This CDR3 spans 14 amino acids. Molecular barcoded adaptors covering alpha/delta and beta/gamma chains were used on roughly 400 ng RNA. TCRdb re-analysed the reads in MiXCR, keeping a single row per CDR3 protein. The sample carries 37,000 or so distinct CDR3 sequences, roughly 15% recorded once. The sequenced material came from a population of CD138-negative cells sorted from bone marrow. The chain uses TRBV27 and TRBJ2-1; the D is unclear. This receptor was obtained from a donor over 35 with multiple myeloma. This CDR3 is CASTEDRLSNEQFF. For the CDR3, the DNA is TGTGCCAGCACAGAAGATAGGTTGAGCAATGAGCAGTTCTTC.